This T cell receptor beta chain was found in a study of cytomegalovirus exposure and HLA in healthy donors. Notes on the study in general: HLA alleles showed associations with 16,951 TCR beta sequences in a later analysis, at a 0.05 false discovery rate. 164 TCR beta chains were listed as cytomegalovirus-associated.

As concerns this clone: Its specificity is not known.

The PCR employed 60 Vbeta primers together with 13 Jbeta primers. Authors' data handling: Later, an analysis found about 83 million unique TCR beta chains, and about 10 million of these were shared. The protocol was immunoSEQ multiplex PCR, while the TCRdb copy is restricted to in-frame clones and leaves out a portion. Clone size and the V and J calls come from that table; the DNA yielded D and trimming. This table holds approximately 110,000 clones. The V gene lost 10 bases and the J gene lost 1 base, with 14 bases spanning the gap. The CDR3 length is 14 residues. The germline CDR1 and CDR2 sequences are SNHLY and FYNNEI.

This clonotype originated in a young man in good health and CMV-seronegative. Material for sequencing was PBMCs. The genes are TRBV2 and TRBJ1-5, with D perhaps TRBD1 (5 bases). CDR3 coding DNA: TGTGCCACCCGGGGGGGAAGGAGCAATCAGCCCCAGCATTTT. This gives the protein CATRGGRSNQPQHF.